The clone carrying this T cell receptor beta chain has a count of ten or more. For repertoire sequencing, the TCR beta CDR3 regions were amplified from RNA transcripts. First-round RT-PCR with HTBI primers preceded a second-round multiplex PCR. TCRdb redid the calling of the multiplex PCR reads with MiXCR, one entry per CDR3 protein. The sample has 350,000 to 450,000 distinct CDR3 sequences; roughly 21% are singletons. This sample stems from a study of Graves' ophthalmopathy and Graves' hyperthyroidism. The germline V gene has CDR1 DFQATT and CDR2 SNEGSKA (reference sequence). The CDR3 is 13 amino acids. The ends were cut back, 3 bases at V and 2 bases at J, with 11 bases in the middle.

Sequencing was carried out using peripheral blood. The chain employs TRBV20-1 and TRBJ2-7, with D possibly TRBD2 on 6 matching bases. The source is a woman under 30 with stable Graves' hyperthyroidism. For the CDR3, the DNA is TGCAGTGCTAGCGCTAGCGCTACCTACGAGCAGTACTTC. It yields the protein CSASASATYEQYF.